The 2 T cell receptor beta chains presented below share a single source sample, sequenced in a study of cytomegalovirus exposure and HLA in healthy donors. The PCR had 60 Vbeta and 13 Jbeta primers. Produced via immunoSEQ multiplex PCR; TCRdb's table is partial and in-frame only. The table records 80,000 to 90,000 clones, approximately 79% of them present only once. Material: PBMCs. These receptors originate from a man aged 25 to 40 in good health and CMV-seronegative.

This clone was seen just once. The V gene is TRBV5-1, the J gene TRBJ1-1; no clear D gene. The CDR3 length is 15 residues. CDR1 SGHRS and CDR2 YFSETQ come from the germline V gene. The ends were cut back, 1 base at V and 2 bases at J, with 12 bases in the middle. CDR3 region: CASSLKNSPNTEAFF. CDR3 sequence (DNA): TGCGCCAGCAGCTTGAAAAACAGTCCAAACACTGAAGCTTTCTTT.

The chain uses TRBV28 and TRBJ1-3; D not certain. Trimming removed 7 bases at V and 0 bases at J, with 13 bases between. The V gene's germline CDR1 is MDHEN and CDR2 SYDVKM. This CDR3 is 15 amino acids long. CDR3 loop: CASKMRRHSGNTIYF. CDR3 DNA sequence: TGTGCCAGCAAGATGAGACGACACTCTGGAAACACCATATATTTT.